The 3 T cell receptor beta chains below all came from one sample that was sequenced in a study of blood T cells in healthy people across ages. Combining a sample-barcoded 5' primer with a J-beta primer mix, a second PCR ran for roughly 7 to 12 cycles. TCRdb re-analysed the 5' RACE reads in MiXCR, keeping a single row per CDR3 protein. The data contain more than 1 million distinct CDR3 sequences, 45% of them singletons. Sequencing input: blood. The receptors derive from a woman aged 60-75 years in good health.

CDR3 sequence reads: CASSPGTGVETQYF. Here the CDR3 DNA reads TGTGCCAGCAGCCCCGGGACAGGGGTTGAGACCCAGTACTTC. The genes are TRBV13 and TRBJ2-7, with 10 bases lining up with TRBD1. The end of the DNA fits TRBJ2-5 better, so the J call may be wrong. The germline V gene encodes CDR1 PRHDT and CDR2 FYEKMQ (reference sequence). The CDR3 is made up of 14 amino acids.

The J gene is TRBJ2-7, the V gene TRBV13; TRBD2 aligns across 10 bases. The V and J ends lost 5 bases and 3 bases, in that order; junction bases with no gene match: 10. This CDR3 has 16 residues. Germline values: CDR1 PRHDT, CDR2 FYEKMQ (reference sequence). CDR3 coding DNA: TGTGCCAGCAGCACTCGAACTAGCGGGACCCTCTACGAGCAGTACTTC. It specifies CASSTRTSGTLYEQYF.

In the case of this clonotype: A read error may explain this, as a much larger clone is one base away. The V gene is TRBV20-1, the J gene TRBJ2-1; 12 nucleotides match TRBD2. The CDR3 length is 13 residues. Per germline, CDR1 DFQATT and CDR2 SNEGSKA (reference sequence). The CDR3 loop reads CGAASGRDNEQFF. The CDR3 coding sequence is TGCGGTGCCGCTAGCGGGAGGGACAATGAGCAGTTCTTC.